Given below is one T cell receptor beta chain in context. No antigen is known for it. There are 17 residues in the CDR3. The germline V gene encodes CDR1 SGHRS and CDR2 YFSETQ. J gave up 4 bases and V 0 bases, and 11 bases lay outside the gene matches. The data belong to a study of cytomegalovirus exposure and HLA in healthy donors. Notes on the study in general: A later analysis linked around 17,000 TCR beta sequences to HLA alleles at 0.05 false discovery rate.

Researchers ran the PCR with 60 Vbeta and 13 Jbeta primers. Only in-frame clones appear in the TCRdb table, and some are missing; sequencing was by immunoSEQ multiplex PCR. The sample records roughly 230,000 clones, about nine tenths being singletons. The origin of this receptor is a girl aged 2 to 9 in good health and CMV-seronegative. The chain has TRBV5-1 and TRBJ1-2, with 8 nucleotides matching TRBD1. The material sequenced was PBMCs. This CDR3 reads CASSLVSGGARGYGYTF. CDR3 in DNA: TGCGCCAGCAGCTTGGTTTCAGGGGGCGCCCGGGGCTATGGCTACACCTTC.